The 28 T cell receptor beta chains below come from one sample, sequenced in a study of T cells after posttransplantation cyclophosphamide. Sequenced by immunoSEQ multiplex PCR; TCRdb stores in-frame clones only, minus some. There are some 46,000 clones in the sample, none observed a single time. The source material was PBMCs. The receptors stem from a man aged 35 to 55 in good health, CMV-negative, and a related stem cell transplant donor.

This clone was counted ten times or more. The V call is TRBV19, the J call TRBJ1-2; D is unclear. Germline CDR1 LNHDA, CDR2 SQIVND (reference sequence). Trimming took 5 bases from V and 7 from J, leaving 14 bases between them. The CDR3 extends over 13 amino acids. The CDR3 nucleotides are TGTGCCAGTAGTCCGGGGTCTAATCTTGGCTACACCTTC. Translating it yields CASSPGSNLGYTF.

This clone appeared many times. This chain links TRBV6-5 with TRBJ1-2; TRBD1 matches at 7 bases. V shed 2 bases, J shed 7 bases, and the junction held 7 bases outside the gene matches. CDR3 length equals 14 residues. CDR1 is MNHEY, CDR2 SVGAGI, per germline. CDR3 coding DNA: TGTGCCAGCAGTTACGGAGAGGGGGCCGGTGGCTACACCTTC. As protein: CASSYGEGAGGYTF.

This clone was counted at least ten times. The rearrangement links TRBV13 to TRBJ1-1; 7 nucleotides agree with TRBD1. The CDR3 spans 14 residues. Germline CDR1 and CDR2: PRHDT and FYEKMQ (reference sequence). J lost 1 base, V lost 5 bases, and 4 bases had no gene match. The CDR3 DNA sequence: TGTGCCAGCAGCCCCCGACAGGGGAACACTGAAGCTTTCTTT. Translated, it gives CASSPRQGNTEAFF.

This clone was counted only a few times. The rearrangement joins TRBV7-2 to TRBJ1-1; D is uncertain. CDR1 is SGHTA, CDR2 FQGNSA, per germline. The CDR3 has 13 amino acids. V was pared by 4 bases and J by 2 bases, with 8 bases between. CDR3: CASSSEANTEAFF. In DNA form, the CDR3 reads TGTGCCAGCAGCTCCGAGGCTAACACTGAAGCTTTCTTT.

In its sample, this clone was seen many times. V is TRBV2 and J is TRBJ1-1; 8 nucleotides agree with TRBD1. This CDR3 comprises 15 residues. Looked up from germline, CDR1 is SNHLY and CDR2 is FYNNEI. After removal of 5 bases from V and 1 base from J, the junction contained 6 bases not matched to a gene. The CDR3 reads CASSKKGTGNTEAFF. CDR3 in DNA: TGTGCCAGCAGTAAAAAAGGGACAGGGAACACTGAAGCTTTCTTT.

In its sample, this clone was seen many times. The chain employs TRBV6-1 and TRBJ1-6, with D hard to call. V was pared by 6 bases and J by 9 bases, with 15 bases between. Germline V gene data show CDR1 as MNHNS and CDR2 as SASEGT. The CDR3 is 14 residues long. CDR3 nucleotide sequence: TGTGCCAGCAGCGCTAACGGGGTGACTTCACCCCTCCACTTT. Protein product: CASSANGVTSPLHF.

This clone appeared many times. This chain uses TRBV27 with TRBJ2-3; D might be TRBD1 (6 bases). Trimming pared 4 bases from V and 3 bases from J, leaving 11 bases between. From germline, CDR1 is MNHEY and CDR2 SMNVEV (reference sequence). The CDR3 has 14 amino acids. The CDR3, as DNA: TGTGCCAGCAGTTCCCAGGGGTATACAGATACGCAGTATTTT. As protein: CASSSQGYTDTQYF.

This clone was counted at least ten times. The chain recombines TRBV12-5 with TRBJ1-5, with D tentatively TRBD1 (5 bases). The CDR3 is 13 amino acids. The V gene lost 5 bases and the J gene lost 5 bases, with 10 bases spanning the gap. Per germline, CDR1 LGHNT and CDR2 FRNRAP. The CDR3 region has the DNA TGTGCTAGTGGTCCCGACAGATATCAGCCCCAGCATTTT. This translates into CASGPDRYQPQHF.

In this sample, this clone turned up many times. V is TRBV18 and J is TRBJ2-3, with no clear D. Per germline, CDR1 KGHSH and CDR2 LQKENI. Trimming took 3 bases from V and 5 from J, leaving 6 bases between them. This CDR3 has 12 residues. As DNA, the CDR3 is TGTGCCAGCTCACCGGGCAGAGATACGCAGTATTTT. Amino acid sequence: CASSPGRDTQYF.

At least ten counts were recorded for this clone. This sequence joins TRBV6-4 and TRBJ1-6, with a weak D call TRBD1 (5 bases). The CDR3 has 14 amino acids. Looked up from germline, CDR1 is MRHNA and CDR2 is SNTAGT. V lost 2 bases, J lost 10 bases, and 12 bases lay in between. CDR3 DNA sequence: TGTGCCAGCAGTGACGGCAGGGAAAACTCACCCCTCCACTTT. This codes for CASSDGRENSPLHF.

This clone was counted many times. The chain combines TRBV10-3 with TRBJ1-3; D gene unclear. Germline lookup yields CDR1 ENHRY and CDR2 SYGVKD. Trimming removed 6 bases from V and 0 bases from J, with 18 bases in between. This CDR3 is 17 amino acids long. The CDR3 coding sequence is TGTGCCATCAGGAGGGTTGACAAACTATACTCTGGAAACACCATATATTTT. It encodes CAIRRVDKLYSGNTIYF.

This clone was recorded many times. The rearrangement joins TRBV6-5 to TRBJ1-5, with 7 bases aligning to TRBD1. J was trimmed by 1 base and V by 5 bases; bases with no gene match: 2. Germline assignment: CDR1 MNHEY and CDR2 SVGAGI. CDR3 length: 14 amino acids. For the CDR3, the DNA is TGTGCCAGCAGTGACAGGGCAAGCAATCAGCCCCAGCATTTT. Translated, it gives CASSDRASNQPQHF.

This clone was seen at least ten times. The chain joins TRBV5-4 to TRBJ1-4; a weak D match, TRBD1 (6 bases). The ends were cut back, 4 bases at V and 8 bases at J, with 15 bases in the middle. Per germline, CDR1 SGHNT and CDR2 YYREEE (reference sequence). This CDR3 comprises 14 residues. The CDR3 sequence: CASSPGRGFEKLFF. DNA of the CDR3: TGTGCCAGCAGCCCTGGCAGGGGTTTCGAAAAACTGTTTTTT.

This chain connects TRBV18 to TRBJ2-5; 8 bases match TRBD2. The CDR3 covers 15 residues. Germline CDR1 reads KGHSH; CDR2 reads LQKENI. After removal of 0 bases from V and 3 bases from J, the junction contained 3 bases not matched to a gene. CDR3: CASSPPGLGKETQYF. The CDR3, as DNA: TGTGCCAGCTCACCACCGGGACTAGGGAAAGAGACCCAGTACTTC.

This clone was counted ten times or more. CDR3 amino acids: CASKPRGREKLFF. CDR3 coding DNA: TGTGCCAGCAAGCCCCGGGGGAGAGAAAAACTGTTTTTT. V usage is TRBV6-5 and J usage is TRBJ1-4; D is perhaps TRBD1 (5 bases). The CDR3 is 13 residues long. CDR1 and CDR2 from the germline V gene are MNHEY and SVGAGI. The V end lost 7 bases, the J end lost 8 bases, and 14 bases lay between the germline ends.

This clone was counted many times. CDR3 loop: CASSLVQGGPETQYF. The CDR3 DNA reads as TGCGCCAGCAGCTTGGTACAGGGTGGACCCGAGACCCAGTACTTC. The chain combines TRBV5-1 with TRBJ2-5; maybe TRBD1 (6 bases). V was clipped by 0 bases and J by 5 bases, with 14 bases between them. CDR3 length: 15 amino acids. Germline assignment: CDR1 SGHRS and CDR2 YFSETQ.

In its sample, this clone was seen many times. The V call is TRBV18, the J call TRBJ2-3, with 8 nucleotides matching TRBD1. V trimming: 0 bases; J trimming: 4 bases; junction bases outside the gene matches: 6. The CDR3 loop spans 16 amino acids. Per the germline V gene, CDR1 is KGHSH and CDR2 is LQKENI. The CDR3 sequence is CASSPPARGQADTQYF. The DNA for the CDR3 is TGTGCCAGCTCACCACCCGCCAGGGGGCAGGCAGATACGCAGTATTTT.

This clone was seen many times. The chain is built from TRBV6-6 and TRBJ2-4, with TRBD2 matching 13 bases. CDR1 and CDR2 (germline): MNHNY, SVGAGI (reference sequence). J lost 8 bases, V lost 7 bases, and 5 bases had no gene match. The CDR3 runs 14 residues. The DNA for the CDR3 is TGTGCCAGCACTTGGACTAGCGGGGGTGACATTCAGTACTTC. Its protein product is CASTWTSGGDIQYF.

At least ten counts were recorded for this clone. In nucleotides, the CDR3 is TGCGCCAGCAGCTTGGAGGGGGTCTCCTACAATGAGCAGTTCTTC. Residues: CASSLEGVSYNEQFF. The chain has TRBV5-1 and TRBJ2-1; a possible D gene is TRBD1 (6 bases). The ends were cut back, 0 bases at V and 0 bases at J, with 7 bases in the middle. The CDR3 runs to 15 residues. Germline assignment: CDR1 SGHRS and CDR2 YFSETQ.

Worth noting for this clone: Sequence at one end of the junction differs from germline and may be a read error. Other DNA variants within this sample encode the same CDR3. The gene calls are TRBV19 and TRBJ2-6, with D tentatively TRBD1 (6 bases). This CDR3 region has 19 residues. Germline V gene sequence: CDR1 LNHDA, CDR2 SQIVND (reference sequence). The CDR3 nucleotides read TGTGCCAGTAACCCCCGAAACCCTGGGACATCGTCTGGGGCCAACGTCCTGACCTTC. Translation gives CASNPRNPGTSSGANVLTF.

This clone was counted at least ten times. The chain is built from TRBV6-5 and TRBJ1-2, with TRBD1 matching over 9 bases. CDR1 is MNHEY and CDR2 is SVGAGI in the germline V gene. V lost 7 bases to trimming and J lost 8 bases; unmatched junction nucleotides: 8. The CDR3 is 13 amino acids. The DNA of the CDR3 is TGTGCCAGCAAGTACAGGGGGCCGGGGGGCTACACCTTC. Translated, it gives CASKYRGPGGYTF.

This clone came up many times. V and J are TRBV9 and TRBJ2-3; no reliable D call. CDR3 length: 12 amino acids. The germline gives CDR1 SGDLS, CDR2 YYNGEE. V lost 7 bases and J 0 bases, leaving 6 bases between the germline ends. The DNA of the CDR3 is TGTGCCAGCTCCGGGAGCACAGATACGCAGTATTTT. Translation gives CASSGSTDTQYF.

This clone was counted at least ten times. The CDR3 sequence: CSVEGAGTQYF. The CDR3 DNA sequence: TGCAGCGTTGAAGGTGCCGGTACGCAGTATTTT. V usage is TRBV29-1 and J usage is TRBJ2-3; no firm D call. In germline, CDR1 is SQVTM, CDR2 ANQGSEA. The CDR3 extends over 11 amino acids. The V end was cut by 1 base, the J end by 8 bases, with 7 bases between.

Only a few counts were recorded for this clone. The CDR3 DNA reads as TGTGCCAGCACAGTGGTCGGGGAGCTGTTTTTT. Translation gives CASTVVGELFF. The rearrangement links TRBV6-1 to TRBJ2-2, with D unresolved. The CDR3 runs 11 residues. V was pared by 7 bases and J by 7 bases, with 7 bases between. Germline V gene sequence: CDR1 MNHNS, CDR2 SASEGT.

This clone was observed many times. The chain uses TRBV11-2 and TRBJ1-2, with D perhaps matching TRBD1 (5 bases). Germline CDR1 is SGHAT and CDR2 is FQNNGV. Deletions cut 5 bases from V and 8 bases from J, with 12 bases between. The CDR3 runs to 12 residues. The CDR3 loop is CASSPGHQGYTF. CDR3 DNA: TGTGCCAGCAGCCCAGGACATCAAGGCTACACCTTC.

This clone was detected many times. The chain is built from TRBV6-5 and TRBJ1-6; TRBD1 might be the D (6 bases). Germline V gene data show CDR1 as MNHEY and CDR2 as SVGAGI. Deletions cut 7 bases from V and 10 bases from J, with 14 bases between. The CDR3 loop spans 13 amino acids. CDR3 residues: CASMSRGGSPLHF. Here the CDR3 DNA reads TGTGCCAGCATGAGCAGGGGTGGGTCACCCCTCCACTTT.

This clone has ten or more counts. The chain uses TRBV27 and TRBJ2-1; 9 bases fit TRBD2. Looked up from germline, CDR1 is MNHEY and CDR2 is SMNVEV (reference sequence). This CDR3 has 13 amino acids. V lost 5 bases to trimming and J lost 15 bases; unmatched junction nucleotides: 11. The CDR3 DNA reads as TGTGCCAGCAGTACGACTAGCGGTCAAAAATGGTTCTTC. Its protein product is CASSTTSGQKWFF.

This clone was seen repeatedly, ten times or more. J is TRBJ2-7 and V is TRBV10-1, with 11 bases matching TRBD1. There are 14 residues in the CDR3. Germline trimming cut 4 bases from V and 6 bases from J; bases unmatched to any gene: 5. From germline, CDR1 is WNHNN and CDR2 SYGVQD (reference sequence). Here the CDR3 reads CASSGTGGQAEQYF. In DNA form, the CDR3 reads TGCGCCAGCAGTGGGACAGGGGGCCAGGCCGAGCAGTACTTC.